The 21 T cell receptor beta chains below were found in one sample sequenced in a study of vaccination and CD4 T cells after COVID-19. Treatment defined: roughly 10-day PBMC culture with coronavirus spike peptide pools or control peptides (ViraFEST assay). At the Johns Hopkins FTIC core, DNA taken from cultured CD4+ T cells was sequenced by way of the Oncomine TCR Beta short-read assay. TCRdb re-called the PCR reads through MiXCR, storing one row per CDR3 protein. The data contain more than 12,000 distinct CDR3 sequences, 52% of them singletons. Their target antigens are unknown. Sequencing input: CD4+ T cells from blood, cultured in vitro. The receptors were gathered from a human donor who had recovered from COVID-19.

V is TRBV11-3 and J is TRBJ2-7, with 9 bases lining up with TRBD1. CDR1 is SGHNT and CDR2 is YENEEA in the germline V gene. CDR3 length equals 14 residues. Trimming took 6 bases from V and 4 from J; bases not matched to a gene: 7. CDR3 protein: CASSPRQGGYEQYF. In DNA, the CDR3 is TGTGCCAGCAGTCCTCGACAGGGGGGGTACGAGCAGTACTTC.

CDR3 residues: CASSSPTGRHEETQYF. The CDR3 DNA follows: TGTGCCAGCAGTTCACCGACAGGGCGGCATGAGGAGACCCAGTACTTC. The chain recombines TRBV28 with TRBJ2-5; 7 nucleotides match TRBD1. Unmatched junction bases numbered 13, after V lost 4 bases and J lost 5 bases. The CDR3 is made up of 16 amino acids. Germline loops: CDR1 MDHEN, CDR2 SYDVKM.

This clonotype was seen a handful of times. V gene TRBV19 combines with J gene TRBJ2-3, with D uncertain. V dropped 3 bases and J dropped 2 bases, with 9 bases sitting between them. Germline CDR1 LNHDA, CDR2 SQIVND (reference sequence). The CDR3 length is 14 residues. The CDR3 DNA reads as TGTGCCAGTAGTATGCGCACTAACACAGATACGCAGTATTTT. Translation: CASSMRTNTDTQYF.

This sequence joins TRBV14 and TRBJ2-7; D call uncertain. The CDR3 sequence is 14 residues long. The germline V gene has CDR1 SGHDN and CDR2 FVKESK. The V and J ends lost 3 bases and 0 bases respectively, with 9 bases between them. The CDR3 here is CASSHDLRSYEQYF. The CDR3 DNA sequence: TGTGCCAGCAGCCATGACCTTCGCTCCTACGAGCAGTACTTC.

This clonotype was seen a few times. The chain employs TRBV20-1 and TRBJ2-3; maybe TRBD2 (5 bases). CDR3 length: 16 amino acids. Germline-derived CDR1 and CDR2 are DFQATT and SNEGSKA (reference sequence). The ends were cut back, 5 bases at V and 0 bases at J, with 18 bases in the middle. The CDR3 sequence is CSAVPGNQYSTDTQYF. CDR3 coding DNA: TGCAGTGCTGTTCCGGGGAACCAATATAGCACAGATACGCAGTATTTT.

This clonotype turned up a few times. V usage is TRBV6-2 or TRBV6-3 and J usage is TRBJ1-5, with 8 bases aligning to TRBD1. Trimming at V came to 10 bases and at J to 9 bases, leaving 11 bases not matched to a gene. The CDR3 loop spans 13 amino acids. Germline V gives CDR1 MNHEY, CDR2 SVGEGT. CDR3 in amino acids: CATGQGEGAPQHF. CDR3 in DNA: TGTGCCACCGGACAGGGTGAGGGGGCGCCCCAGCATTTT.

This clonotype was seen a few times. The chain uses TRBV20-1 and TRBJ2-5; maybe TRBD2 (6 bases). Germline V gene lookup returns CDR1 DFQATT and CDR2 SNEGSKA (reference sequence). The CDR3 covers 12 residues. Between the trimmed V and J ends, which lost 6 bases and 4 bases, there was a span of 12 bases. The CDR3 DNA reads TGCAGTGCCCTGACTAGGACAGAGACCCAGTACTTC. This translates into CSALTRTETQYF.

This chain links TRBV10-1 with TRBJ1-2; 8 nucleotides match TRBD1. This CDR3 is built from 13 residues. The V gene's germline CDR1 is WNHNN and CDR2 SYGVQD (reference sequence). V shed 5 bases and J 4 bases; nucleotides not matched to a gene: 3. CDR3 bases: TGCGCCAGCAGTCCAGGGGGCACCTATGGCTACACCTTC. It codes for CASSPGGTYGYTF.

The chain carries TRBV10-2 and TRBJ2-1, with D tentatively TRBD2 (5 bases). Trimming left V 6 bases short and J 10 bases short, with 10 bases between. In germline, CDR1 is WSHSY, CDR2 SAAADI. The CDR3 contains 11 residues. As DNA, the CDR3 is TGCGCCAGCAGCCAGAGACTAGAGCAGTTCTTC. It yields the protein CASSQRLEQFF.

The rearrangement links TRBV28 to TRBJ2-7; TRBD1 aligns across 7 bases. Losses at the gene ends were 2 bases for V and 4 bases for J; bases not matched to a gene: 5. Germline-derived CDR1 and CDR2 are MDHEN and SYDVKM. This CDR3 contains 14 residues. The CDR3 DNA is TGTGCCAGCAGTTTAAACAGGGGCGCATACGAGCAGTACTTC. It specifies CASSLNRGAYEQYF.

In its sample, this clonotype was seen once. The rearrangement links TRBV19 to TRBJ1-6, with D hard to call. The V end was cut by 3 bases, the J end by 7 bases, with 13 bases between. Germline V gene lookup returns CDR1 LNHDA and CDR2 SQIVND (reference sequence). The CDR3 totals 15 residues. CDR3 region: CASSIEVWRNSPLHF. DNA for the CDR3: TGTGCCAGTAGTATTGAGGTCTGGCGAAATTCACCCCTCCACTTT.

The chain carries TRBV20-1 and TRBJ2-5, with 8 bases that match TRBD1. CDR1 is DFQATT and CDR2 is SNEGSKA in the germline V gene (reference sequence). The CDR3 is 14 amino acids. J lost 5 bases, V lost 0 bases, and 5 bases had no gene match. The CDR3 loop reads CSARDPGGAETQYF. DNA of the CDR3: TGCAGTGCTAGAGATCCAGGGGGCGCCGAGACCCAGTACTTC.

This clonotype was counted between two and nine times. This may come from a read error, since a much larger clone is one base off. The CDR3 protein is CATSTNGGALEQFF. CDR3 in DNA: TGTGCCACCTCGACTAACGGGGGGGCATTGGAGCAGTTCTTC. The V and J genes are TRBV12-3 or TRBV12-4 and TRBJ2-1, with 8 bases lining up with TRBD2. V lost 10 bases, J lost 10 bases, and 15 bases stayed unmatched. CDR3 length: 14 residues.

This chain joins TRBV7-8 and TRBJ2-1; 8 bases are shared with TRBD1. Germline-derived CDR1 and CDR2 are SGHVS and FQNEAQ. V was clipped by 5 bases and J by 8 bases; unmatched bases: 8. The CDR3 has 14 amino acids. CDR3 sequence reads: CASSGRTGFHEQFF. The CDR3 DNA reads as TGTGCCAGCAGCGGAAGGACAGGGTTCCATGAGCAGTTCTTC.

In this sample, this clonotype is medium-sized. The V gene is TRBV29-1, the J gene TRBJ2-5; D unresolved. The CDR3 contains 12 residues. The V gene lost 3 bases and the J gene lost 0 bases, with 5 bases spanning the gap. Germline lookup yields CDR1 SQVTM and CDR2 ANQGSEA. The CDR3 region has the DNA TGCAGCGTTGACAGCGACCAAGAGACCCAGTACTTC. This gives the protein CSVDSDQETQYF.

The chain has TRBV29-1 and TRBJ1-1; the match to TRBD1 covers 10 bases. Per the germline V gene, CDR1 is SQVTM and CDR2 is ANQGSEA. The CDR3 extends over 15 amino acids. Trimming took 5 bases from V and 1 from J; bases not matched to a gene: 7. CDR3 sequence: CSVSGTGVWNTEAFF. In DNA, the CDR3 is TGCAGCGTTTCCGGGACAGGGGTCTGGAACACTGAAGCTTTCTTT.

The chain recombines TRBV28 with TRBJ2-7; 10 bases align to TRBD1. This CDR3 is 16 amino acids long. Germline CDR1 is MDHEN and CDR2 is SYDVKM. V trimming: 4 bases; J trimming: 4 bases; junction bases outside the gene matches: 10. The CDR3 is CASSSPRQGARYEQYF. The DNA of the CDR3 is TGTGCCAGCAGTTCCCCAAGACAGGGGGCTAGGTACGAGCAGTACTTC.

The chain employs TRBV28 and TRBJ1-6; TRBD1 aligns across 7 bases. This CDR3 is built from 16 residues. Germline CDR1 MDHEN, CDR2 SYDVKM. Trimming took 4 bases from V and 8 from J; bases not matched to a gene: 11. The CDR3 DNA sequence: TGTGCCAGCAGTTCCCCGGGACAGCCTATAGATTCACCCCTCCACTTT. Residues: CASSSPGQPIDSPLHF.

The chain joins TRBV5-8 to TRBJ1-5; D perhaps matches TRBD1 (5 bases). The V end was cut by 2 bases, the J end by 6 bases, with 15 bases between. The CDR3 runs 15 residues. From germline, CDR1 is SGHTS and CDR2 YDEGEE. The chain's CDR3 is CASSFRGQGGQPQHF. Written as DNA, the CDR3 is TGTGCCAGCAGCTTTCGGGGTCAGGGAGGTCAGCCCCAGCATTTT.

This clonotype appeared once. The chain couples TRBV28 to TRBJ1-5, with a possible D match to TRBD1 (5 bases). The CDR3 runs 14 residues. Germline CDR1 and CDR2: MDHEN and SYDVKM. V lost 8 bases and J lost 1, with 12 bases in between. The CDR3 here is CASALAGSNQPQHF. CDR3 DNA sequence: TGTGCCAGCGCTCTGGCAGGGAGCAATCAGCCCCAGCATTTT.

V gene TRBV19 combines with J gene TRBJ2-5, with 11 bases matching TRBD1. The germline V gene has CDR1 LNHDA and CDR2 SQIVND (reference sequence). V dropped 10 bases and J dropped 4; count of bases not matched to a gene: 14. The CDR3 extends over 16 amino acids. The chain's CDR3 is CATSTGQGAVVETQYF. In DNA form, the CDR3 reads TGTGCCACCTCAACTGGACAGGGGGCAGTGGTAGAGACCCAGTACTTC.